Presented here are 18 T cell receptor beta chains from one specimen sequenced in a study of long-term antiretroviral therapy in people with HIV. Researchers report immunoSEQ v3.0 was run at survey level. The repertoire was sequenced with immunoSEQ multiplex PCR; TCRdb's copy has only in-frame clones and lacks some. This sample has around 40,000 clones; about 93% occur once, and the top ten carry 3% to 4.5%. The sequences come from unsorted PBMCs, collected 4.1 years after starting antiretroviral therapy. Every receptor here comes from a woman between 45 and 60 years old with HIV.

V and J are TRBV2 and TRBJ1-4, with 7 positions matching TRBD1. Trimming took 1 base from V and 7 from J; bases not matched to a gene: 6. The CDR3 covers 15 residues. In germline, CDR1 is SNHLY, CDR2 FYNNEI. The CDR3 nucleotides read TGTGCCAGCAGTGAAGGAGGGACAGCGGGTGAAAAACTGTTTTTT. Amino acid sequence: CASSEGGTAGEKLFF.

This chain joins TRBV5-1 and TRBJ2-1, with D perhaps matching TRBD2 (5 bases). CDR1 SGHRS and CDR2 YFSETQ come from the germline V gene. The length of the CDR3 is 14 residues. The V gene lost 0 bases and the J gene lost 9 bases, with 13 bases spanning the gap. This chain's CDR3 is CASSLGLEGGEQFF. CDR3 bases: TGCGCCAGCAGCTTGGGGCTAGAGGGCGGTGAGCAGTTCTTC.

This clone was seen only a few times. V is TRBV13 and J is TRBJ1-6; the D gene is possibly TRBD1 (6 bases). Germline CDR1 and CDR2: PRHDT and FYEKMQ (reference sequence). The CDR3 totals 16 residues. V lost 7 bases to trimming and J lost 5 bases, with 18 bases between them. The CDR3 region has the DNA TGTGCCAGCACAATACGAGGGACACTAAATAATTCACCCCTCCACTTT. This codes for CASTIRGTLNNSPLHF.

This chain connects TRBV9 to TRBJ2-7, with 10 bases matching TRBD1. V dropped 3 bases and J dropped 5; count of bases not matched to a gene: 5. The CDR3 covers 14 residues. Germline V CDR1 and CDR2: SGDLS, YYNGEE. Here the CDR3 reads CASSAGTGDHEQYF. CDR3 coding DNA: TGTGCCAGCAGCGCCGGGACAGGGGACCACGAGCAGTACTTC.

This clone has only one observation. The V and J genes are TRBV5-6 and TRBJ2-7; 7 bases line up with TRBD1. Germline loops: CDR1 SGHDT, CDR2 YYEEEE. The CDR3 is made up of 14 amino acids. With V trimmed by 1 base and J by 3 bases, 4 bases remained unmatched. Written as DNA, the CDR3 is TGTGCCAGCAGCTTGAGGTGGGACAGCTACGAGCAGTACTTC. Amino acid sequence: CASSLRWDSYEQYF.

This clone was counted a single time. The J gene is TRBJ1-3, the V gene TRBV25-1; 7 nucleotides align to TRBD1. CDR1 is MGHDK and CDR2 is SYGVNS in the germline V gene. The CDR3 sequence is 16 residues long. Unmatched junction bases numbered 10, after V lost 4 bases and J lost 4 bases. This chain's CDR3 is CASSGDSRNAGNTIYF. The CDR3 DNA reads TGTGCCAGCAGTGGGGACAGCCGTAACGCGGGAAACACCATATATTTT.

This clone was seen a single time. DNA of the CDR3: TGCGCCAGCAGCTTGGGATACCACGGCGGAGATACGCAGTATTTT. This codes for CASSLGYHGGDTQYF. This chain connects TRBV5-1 to TRBJ2-3; D is uncertain. CDR3 size: 15 residues. Germline V CDR1 and CDR2: SGHRS, YFSETQ. V lost 0 bases to trimming and J lost 5 bases, with 13 bases between them.

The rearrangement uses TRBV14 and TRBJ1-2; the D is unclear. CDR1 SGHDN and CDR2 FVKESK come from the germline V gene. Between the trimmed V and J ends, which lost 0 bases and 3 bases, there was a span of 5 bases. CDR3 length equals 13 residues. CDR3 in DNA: TGTGCCAGCAGCCAAGATACCTACTATGGCTACACCTTC. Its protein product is CASSQDTYYGYTF.

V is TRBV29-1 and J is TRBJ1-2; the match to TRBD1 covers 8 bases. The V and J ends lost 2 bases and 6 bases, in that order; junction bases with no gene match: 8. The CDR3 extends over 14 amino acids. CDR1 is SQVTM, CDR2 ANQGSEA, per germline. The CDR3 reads CSVEQGARGDGYTF. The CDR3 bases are TGCAGCGTTGAACAGGGGGCGCGAGGGGATGGCTACACCTTC.

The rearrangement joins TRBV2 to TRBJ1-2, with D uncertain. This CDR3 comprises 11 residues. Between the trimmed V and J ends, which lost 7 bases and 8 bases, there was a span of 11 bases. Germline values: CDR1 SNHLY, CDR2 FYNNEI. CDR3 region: CASILIRGYTF. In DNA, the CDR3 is TGTGCCAGCATTCTTATCCGAGGCTACACCTTC. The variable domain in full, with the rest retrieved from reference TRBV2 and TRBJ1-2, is EPEVTQTPSHQVTQMGQEVILRCVPISNHLYFYWYRQILGQKVEFLVSFYNNEISEKSEIFDDQFSVERPDGSNFTLKIRSTKLEDSAMYFCASILIRGYTFGSGTRLTVV.

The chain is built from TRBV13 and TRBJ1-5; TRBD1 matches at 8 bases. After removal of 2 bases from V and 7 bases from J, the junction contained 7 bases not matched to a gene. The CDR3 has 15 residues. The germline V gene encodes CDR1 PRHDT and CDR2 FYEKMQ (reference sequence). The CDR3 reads CASSLSGGSTQPQHF. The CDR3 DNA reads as TGTGCCAGCAGCTTATCAGGGGGCTCCACCCAGCCCCAGCATTTT.

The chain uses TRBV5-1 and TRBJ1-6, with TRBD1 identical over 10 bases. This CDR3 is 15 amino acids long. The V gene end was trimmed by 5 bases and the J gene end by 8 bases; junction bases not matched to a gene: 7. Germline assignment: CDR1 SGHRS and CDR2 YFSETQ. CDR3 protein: CASRRGTGADSPLHF. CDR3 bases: TGCGCCAGCAGGCGGGGGACAGGGGCGGATTCACCCCTCCACTTT.

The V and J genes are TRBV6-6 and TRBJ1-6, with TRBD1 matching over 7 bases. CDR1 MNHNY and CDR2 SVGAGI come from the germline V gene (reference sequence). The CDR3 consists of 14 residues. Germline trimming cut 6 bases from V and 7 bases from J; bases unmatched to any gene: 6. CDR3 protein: CASRRDSGNSPLHF. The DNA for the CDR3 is TGTGCCAGCAGGCGGGACAGCGGGAATTCACCCCTCCACTTT.

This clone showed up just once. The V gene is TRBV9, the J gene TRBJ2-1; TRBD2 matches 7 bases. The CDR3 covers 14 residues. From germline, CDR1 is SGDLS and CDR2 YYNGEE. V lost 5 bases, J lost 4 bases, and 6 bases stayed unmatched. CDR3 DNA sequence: TGTGCCAGCAGAAGCCCCGGGGGGTACAATGAGCAGTTCTTC. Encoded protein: CASRSPGGYNEQFF.

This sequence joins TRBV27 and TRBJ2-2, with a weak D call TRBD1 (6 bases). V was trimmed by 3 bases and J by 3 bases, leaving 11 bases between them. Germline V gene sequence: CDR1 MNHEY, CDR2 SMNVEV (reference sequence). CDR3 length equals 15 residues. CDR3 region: CASSFSDRDTGELFF. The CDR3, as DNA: TGTGCCAGCAGTTTCTCGGACAGAGACACCGGGGAGCTGTTTTTT.

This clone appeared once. The chain's CDR3 is CASSPLNYNEQFF. As DNA, the CDR3 is TGTGCCAGCAGCCCACTCAACTACAATGAGCAGTTCTTC. This chain uses TRBV7-2 with TRBJ2-1; no clear D. Trimming removed 5 bases at V and 3 bases at J, with 8 bases between. Germline V lookup: CDR1 SGHTA, CDR2 FQGNSA. This CDR3 spans 13 amino acids.

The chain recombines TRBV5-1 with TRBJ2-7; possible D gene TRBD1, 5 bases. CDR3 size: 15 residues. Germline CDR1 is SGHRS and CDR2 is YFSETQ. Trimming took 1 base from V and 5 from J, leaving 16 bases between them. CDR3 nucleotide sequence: TGCGCCAGCAGCTTGAGACAGCTCCCACGGGACGAGCAGTACTTC. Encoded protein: CASSLRQLPRDEQYF.

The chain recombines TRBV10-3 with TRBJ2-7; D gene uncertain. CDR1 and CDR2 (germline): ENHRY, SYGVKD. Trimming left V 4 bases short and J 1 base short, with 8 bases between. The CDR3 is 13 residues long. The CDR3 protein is CAISVGGSYEQYF. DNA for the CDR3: TGTGCCATCAGTGTGGGCGGATCCTACGAGCAGTACTTC.